A selection of T cell receptor beta chains follows, all from one sample in a study of shared clonotypes between healthy human individuals. Clones were sequenced by immunoSEQ multiplex PCR, and TCRdb holds only the in-frame ones, with some missing. The table lists around 2,000,000 clones, approximately 94% of them singletons. Material: naive CD8+ T cells sorted from blood. These receptors came from a man younger than 35 in good health. Each CDR3 is given with its conserved first and last residue. A D gene is named only where the DNA matches it firmly. Expanded clones get a size class; other rows say once, few or many, or leave the size out.

clone_size	v_call	j_call	d_call	cdr3_nt	cdr3_aa
-	TRBV7-2	TRBJ1-1	-	TGTGCCAGCAGTCAGGGTAGGTGGACTGAAGCTTTCTTT	CASSQGRWTEAFF
-	TRBV15	TRBJ2-7	-	TGTGCCACCACCTCCGGGATCCATAGCGAGCAGTACTTC	CATTSGIHSEQYF
-	TRBV5-1	TRBJ2-5	-	TGCGCCAGCACCCCACCCACGGGGGTACGAGAGACCCAGTACTTC	CASTPPTGVRETQYF
-	TRBV4-1	TRBJ1-3	-	TGCGCCAGCAGCCCGGACATGAACTCTGGAAACACCATATATTTT	CASSPDMNSGNTIYF
once	TRBV6-5	TRBJ1-4	-	TGTGCCAGCAGTTATGCGGAGGCTACTAATGAAAAACTGTTTTTT	CASSYAEATNEKLFF
-	TRBV9	TRBJ2-1	-	TGTGCCAGCAGCGTAGGTTGGGGGATGGTTTCCAATGAGCAGTTCTTC	CASSVGWGMVSNEQFF
-	TRBV19	TRBJ2-1	-	TGTGCCAGTAGTATTGGGGTAGCGTGGCACAATGAGCAGTTCTTC	CASSIGVAWHNEQFF
-	TRBV4-3	TRBJ1-1	-	TGCGCCAGCAGCCAAGGCCCGGACACCGAGAACACTGAAGCTTTCTTT	CASSQGPDTENTEAFF
-	TRBV2	TRBJ2-7	-	TGTGCCAGCAGTGCTGACGAGCAGTACTTC	CASSADEQYF
-	TRBV4-1	TRBJ1-4	-	TGCGCCAGCAGCCCCGAAGCGGGGGCAACTAATGAAAAACTGTTTTTT	CASSPEAGATNEKLFF
once	TRBV7-9	TRBJ2-7	-	TGTGCCAGCAGCTTCCCAGGAAACTCCTACGAGCAGTACTTC	CASSFPGNSYEQYF
-	TRBV9	TRBJ2-1	-	TGTGCCAGCAGCGTAGCCGGACTACTTTACAATGAGCAGTTCTTC	CASSVAGLLYNEQFF
-	TRBV5-1	TRBJ1-1	-	TGCGCCAGCAGCTCCCTCTTCGAGTGGACTAAAGCTTTCTTT	CASSSLFEWTKAFF
-	TRBV6-6	TRBJ1-1	-	TGTGCCAGCAGTTACGACGGCATGAACACTGAAGCTTTCTTT	CASSYDGMNTEAFF
-	TRBV27	TRBJ2-2	-	TGTGCCAGCAGTTTCCTGGGCGCCGGGGAGCTGTTTTTT	CASSFLGAGELFF
-	TRBV6-1	TRBJ2-1	TRBD1	TGTGCCAGCAGCGAAGCAAACCTGGGACAGTCATACTACAATGAGCAGTTCTTC	CASSEANLGQSYYNEQFF
few	TRBV30	TRBJ1-3	-	TGTGCCGATACAGGTCCTGGAAACACCATATATTTT	CADTGPGNTIYF
-	TRBV5-6	TRBJ1-1	-	TGTGCCAGCAGTCGGGACTGGACAAAAGCTTTCTTT	CASSRDWTKAFF
-	TRBV5-6	TRBJ2-1	TRBD2	TGTGCCAGCAGCTCCGAACGGGGGGACTCCTACAATGAGCAGTTCTTC	CASSSERGDSYNEQFF
-	TRBV4-1	TRBJ2-7	-	TGCGCCAGCAGCCAAGATGGACATTTCTACGAGCAGTACTTC	CASSQDGHFYEQYF
-	TRBV9	TRBJ1-1	-	TGTGCCAGCAGCGTTCACCGGGACATGACGAACACTGAAGCTTTCTTT	CASSVHRDMTNTEAFF
-	TRBV6-1	TRBJ2-3	TRBD2	TGTGCCAGCAGTGGCGGACTAGCGGGAGGGCCCACAGATACGCAGTATTTT	CASSGGLAGGPTDTQYF
once	TRBV6-5	TRBJ2-2	-	TGTGCCAGCAGTTACTTTGCGGGCGGGGAGCTGTTTTTT	CASSYFAGGELFF
-	TRBV6-6	TRBJ2-3	-	TGTGCCAGCTCAGAACGGGGGTCCACAGATACGCAGTATTTT	CASSERGSTDTQYF
-	TRBV13	TRBJ2-1	-	TGTGCCAGCAGCTTAGGTGGGGATCAAGGCAATGAGCAGTTCTTC	CASSLGGDQGNEQFF
-	TRBV6-5	TRBJ1-1	TRBD1	TGTGCCAGCAGTTTCGACAGGGTCACTGAAGCTTTCTTT	CASSFDRVTEAFF
-	TRBV10-1	TRBJ2-5	-	TGCGCCAGCAGTGATCGGGGGTCGGAGACCCAGTACTTC	CASSDRGSETQYF
-	TRBV30	TRBJ2-7	-	TGTGCCTGGAGTGTACCGGCATACGAGCAGTACTTC	CAWSVPAYEQYF
-	TRBV27	TRBJ2-7	TRBD2	TGTGCCAGCAGTTTATCACAGCGGGGGAGCTACGAGCAGTACTTC	CASSLSQRGSYEQYF
-	TRBV28	TRBJ1-2	-	TGTGCCACAGAGGGGCAAGCTGGGTATGGCTACACCTTC	CATEGQAGYGYTF
-	TRBV27	TRBJ2-7	-	TGTGCCAGCAGTTTCTTGACCGGGTACGAGCAGTACTTC	CASSFLTGYEQYF
-	TRBV7-8	TRBJ2-7	TRBD1	TGTGCCAGCAGCGTCGGACAGGGGCTCTACGAGCAGTACTTC	CASSVGQGLYEQYF
-	TRBV25-1	TRBJ1-2	-	TGTGCCAGCGGATCTATAGAGGACTATGGCTACACCTTC	CASGSIEDYGYTF
-	TRBV5-1	TRBJ1-1	-	TGCGCCAGCACCTATGGGATCGGGGTGGCGAACACTGAAGCTTTCTTT	CASTYGIGVANTEAFF
once	TRBV4-1	TRBJ1-5	-	TGCGCCAGTAGCATCGGGTGGGGGGAACAGCCCCAGCATTTT	CASSIGWGEQPQHF
-	TRBV7-2	TRBJ2-3	TRBD1	TGTGCCAGCAGCTCGACAGGGGGCGTAGATACGCAGTATTTT	CASSSTGGVDTQYF
-	TRBV7-9	TRBJ1-3	-	TGTGCCAGCAGCTTAGGAAGGACAGATGGAAACACCATATATTTT	CASSLGRTDGNTIYF
-	TRBV19	TRBJ2-7	TRBD1	TGTGCCAGTAGTGGAGGACAGGGGCCCTACGAGCAGTACTTC	CASSGGQGPYEQYF
-	TRBV11-2	TRBJ2-2	TRBD2	TGTGCCAGCAGCTTTATTAGCGGGATATTTGCTGGGACCGGGGAGCTGTTTTTT	CASSFISGIFAGTGELFF
-	TRBV4-3	TRBJ2-7	-	TGCGCCAGCAGCCAAGAATGGCACTTGGAATACGAGCAGTACTTC	CASSQEWHLEYEQYF
-	TRBV7-9	TRBJ1-6	-	TGTGCCAGCAGCTCCGGAAGCTCCTATAATTCACCCCTCCACTTT	CASSSGSSYNSPLHF
-	TRBV7-9	TRBJ2-7	TRBD1	TGTGCCAGCAGCCGAGGGGCCGGGACAGGGGTGTACGAGCAGTACTTC	CASSRGAGTGVYEQYF
-	TRBV7-9	TRBJ1-2	-	TGTGCCAGCAGCCCCTCCCTCGGCATCGACCCCTATGGCTACACCTTC	CASSPSLGIDPYGYTF
few	TRBV6-1	TRBJ1-1	-	TGTGCCAGCAGTGAATTTCAGAACGCTTTCTTT	CASSEFQNAFF
-	TRBV4-3	TRBJ2-1	TRBD2	TGCGCCAGCAGCCAAGACCTATCTGAACTAGCGAGTGGGGGGAATGAGCAGTTCTTC	CASSQDLSELASGGNEQFF
once	TRBV19	TRBJ2-7	-	TGTGCCAGTACCTCGGACACTTCCTACGAGCAGTACTTC	CASTSDTSYEQYF
-	TRBV5-6	TRBJ2-5	TRBD2	TGTGCCAGCAGTTTTGCCCTAGCTAGCGGGATGGGGGAGACCCAGTACTTC	CASSFALASGMGETQYF
-	TRBV7-9	TRBJ1-2	TRBD1	TGTGCCAGCAGCTTAGGCCCGGGACAGGGAATCTATGGCTACACCTTC	CASSLGPGQGIYGYTF
-	TRBV9	TRBJ2-7	TRBD2	TGTGCCAGCAGCGCGGGGGGGACGGCCTACGAGCAGTACTTC	CASSAGGTAYEQYF
-	TRBV29-1	TRBJ2-5	-	TGCAGCGTATTAAATCCGGGGATCCAAGAGACCCAGTACTTC	CSVLNPGIQETQYF
-	TRBV5-6	TRBJ1-1	-	TGTGCCAGCAGCTTGGTTGGTGAAGCTTTCTTT	CASSLVGEAFF
-	TRBV28	TRBJ1-5	-	TGTGCCAGCAGTTTGTTCTGGGGTGGCAATCAGCCCCAGCATTTT	CASSLFWGGNQPQHF
-	TRBV2	TRBJ2-5	-	TGTGCCAGCACCGAGGGTTGGGACCAAGAGACCCAGTACTTC	CASTEGWDQETQYF
-	TRBV19	TRBJ1-2	TRBD1	TGTGCCAGTACCGCAAGTTTTGGGACAGGGATAGGTGGCTACACCTTC	CASTASFGTGIGGYTF
-	TRBV9	TRBJ2-7	TRBD1	TGTGCCAGCAGCGTAGGAGGGACAGAATACGAGCAGTACTTC	CASSVGGTEYEQYF
-	TRBV4-3	TRBJ2-3	TRBD2	TGCGCCAGCAGCCAAGATGGGGAAGGGACTAGCGGGGGCCCAGGTGAGCAGTATTTT	CASSQDGEGTSGGPGEQYF
-	TRBV30	TRBJ2-7	TRBD1	TGTGCCTGGAGTGGAACGGGACAGGGTTTATACGAGCAGTACTTC	CAWSGTGQGLYEQYF
once	TRBV30	TRBJ2-5	TRBD2	TGTGCCTGGAGTGGAAAGCGGGGGAAGTACCAAGAGACCCAGTACTTC	CAWSGKRGKYQETQYF
-	TRBV4-1	TRBJ2-7	TRBD1	TGCGCCAGCAGCCATCGGGACAGTACCTACGAGCAGTACTTC	CASSHRDSTYEQYF
once	TRBV19	TRBJ1-1	-	TGTGCCAGTAGTATCACCACAGGGTGGACGGCTTTCTTT	CASSITTGWTAFF